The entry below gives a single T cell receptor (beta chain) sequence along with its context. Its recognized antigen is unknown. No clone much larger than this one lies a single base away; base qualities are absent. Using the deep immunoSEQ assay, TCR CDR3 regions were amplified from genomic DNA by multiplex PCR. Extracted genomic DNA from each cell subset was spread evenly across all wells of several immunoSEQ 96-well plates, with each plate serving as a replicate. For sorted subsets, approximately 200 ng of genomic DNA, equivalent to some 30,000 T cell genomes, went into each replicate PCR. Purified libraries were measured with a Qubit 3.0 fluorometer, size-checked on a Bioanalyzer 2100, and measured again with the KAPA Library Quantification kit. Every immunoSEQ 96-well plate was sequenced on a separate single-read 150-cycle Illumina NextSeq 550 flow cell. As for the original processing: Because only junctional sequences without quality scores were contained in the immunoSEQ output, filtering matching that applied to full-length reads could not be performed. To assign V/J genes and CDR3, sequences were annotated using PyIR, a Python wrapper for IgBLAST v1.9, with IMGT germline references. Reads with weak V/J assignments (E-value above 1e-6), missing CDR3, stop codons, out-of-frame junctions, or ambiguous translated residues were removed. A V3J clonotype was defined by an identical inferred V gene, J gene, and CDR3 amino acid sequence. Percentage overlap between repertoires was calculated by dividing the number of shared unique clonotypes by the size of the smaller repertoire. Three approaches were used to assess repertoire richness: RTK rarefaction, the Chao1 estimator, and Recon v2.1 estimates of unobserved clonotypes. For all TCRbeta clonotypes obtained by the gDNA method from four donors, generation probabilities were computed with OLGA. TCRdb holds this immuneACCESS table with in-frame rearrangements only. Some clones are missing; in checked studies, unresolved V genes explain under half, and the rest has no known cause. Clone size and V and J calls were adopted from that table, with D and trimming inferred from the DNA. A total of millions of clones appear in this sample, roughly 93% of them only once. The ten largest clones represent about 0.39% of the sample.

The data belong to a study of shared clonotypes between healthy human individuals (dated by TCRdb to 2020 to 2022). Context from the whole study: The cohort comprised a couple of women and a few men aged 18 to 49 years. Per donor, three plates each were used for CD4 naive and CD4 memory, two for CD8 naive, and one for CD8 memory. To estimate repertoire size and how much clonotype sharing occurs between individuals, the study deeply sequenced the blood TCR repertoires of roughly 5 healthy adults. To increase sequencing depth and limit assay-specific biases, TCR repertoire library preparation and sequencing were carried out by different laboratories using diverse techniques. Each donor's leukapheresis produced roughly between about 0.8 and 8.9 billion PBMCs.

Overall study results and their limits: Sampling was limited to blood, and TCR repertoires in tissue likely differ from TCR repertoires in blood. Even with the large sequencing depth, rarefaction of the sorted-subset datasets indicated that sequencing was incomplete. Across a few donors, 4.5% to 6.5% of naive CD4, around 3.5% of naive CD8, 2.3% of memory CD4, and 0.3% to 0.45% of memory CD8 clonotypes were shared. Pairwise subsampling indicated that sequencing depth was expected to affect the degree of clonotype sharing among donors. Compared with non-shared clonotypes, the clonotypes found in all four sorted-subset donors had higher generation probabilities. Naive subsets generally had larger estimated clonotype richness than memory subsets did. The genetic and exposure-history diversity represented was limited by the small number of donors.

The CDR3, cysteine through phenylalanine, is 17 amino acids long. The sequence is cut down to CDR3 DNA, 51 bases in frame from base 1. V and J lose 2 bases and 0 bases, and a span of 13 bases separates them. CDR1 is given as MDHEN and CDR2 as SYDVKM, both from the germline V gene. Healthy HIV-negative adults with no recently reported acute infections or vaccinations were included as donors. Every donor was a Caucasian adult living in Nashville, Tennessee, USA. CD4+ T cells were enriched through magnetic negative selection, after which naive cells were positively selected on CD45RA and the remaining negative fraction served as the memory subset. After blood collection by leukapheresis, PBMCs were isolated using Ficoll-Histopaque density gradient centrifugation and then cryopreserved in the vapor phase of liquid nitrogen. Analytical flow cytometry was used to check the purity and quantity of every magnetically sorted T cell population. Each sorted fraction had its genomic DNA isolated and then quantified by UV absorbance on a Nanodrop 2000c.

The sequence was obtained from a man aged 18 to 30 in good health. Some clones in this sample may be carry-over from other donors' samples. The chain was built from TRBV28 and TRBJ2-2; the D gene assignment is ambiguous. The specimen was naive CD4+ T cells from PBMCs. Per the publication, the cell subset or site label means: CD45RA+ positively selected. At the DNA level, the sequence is TGTGCCAGCAGTTTAATGGGGTTGGGTCCGAACACCGGGGAGCTGTTTTTT. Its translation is CASSLMGLGPNTGELFF.